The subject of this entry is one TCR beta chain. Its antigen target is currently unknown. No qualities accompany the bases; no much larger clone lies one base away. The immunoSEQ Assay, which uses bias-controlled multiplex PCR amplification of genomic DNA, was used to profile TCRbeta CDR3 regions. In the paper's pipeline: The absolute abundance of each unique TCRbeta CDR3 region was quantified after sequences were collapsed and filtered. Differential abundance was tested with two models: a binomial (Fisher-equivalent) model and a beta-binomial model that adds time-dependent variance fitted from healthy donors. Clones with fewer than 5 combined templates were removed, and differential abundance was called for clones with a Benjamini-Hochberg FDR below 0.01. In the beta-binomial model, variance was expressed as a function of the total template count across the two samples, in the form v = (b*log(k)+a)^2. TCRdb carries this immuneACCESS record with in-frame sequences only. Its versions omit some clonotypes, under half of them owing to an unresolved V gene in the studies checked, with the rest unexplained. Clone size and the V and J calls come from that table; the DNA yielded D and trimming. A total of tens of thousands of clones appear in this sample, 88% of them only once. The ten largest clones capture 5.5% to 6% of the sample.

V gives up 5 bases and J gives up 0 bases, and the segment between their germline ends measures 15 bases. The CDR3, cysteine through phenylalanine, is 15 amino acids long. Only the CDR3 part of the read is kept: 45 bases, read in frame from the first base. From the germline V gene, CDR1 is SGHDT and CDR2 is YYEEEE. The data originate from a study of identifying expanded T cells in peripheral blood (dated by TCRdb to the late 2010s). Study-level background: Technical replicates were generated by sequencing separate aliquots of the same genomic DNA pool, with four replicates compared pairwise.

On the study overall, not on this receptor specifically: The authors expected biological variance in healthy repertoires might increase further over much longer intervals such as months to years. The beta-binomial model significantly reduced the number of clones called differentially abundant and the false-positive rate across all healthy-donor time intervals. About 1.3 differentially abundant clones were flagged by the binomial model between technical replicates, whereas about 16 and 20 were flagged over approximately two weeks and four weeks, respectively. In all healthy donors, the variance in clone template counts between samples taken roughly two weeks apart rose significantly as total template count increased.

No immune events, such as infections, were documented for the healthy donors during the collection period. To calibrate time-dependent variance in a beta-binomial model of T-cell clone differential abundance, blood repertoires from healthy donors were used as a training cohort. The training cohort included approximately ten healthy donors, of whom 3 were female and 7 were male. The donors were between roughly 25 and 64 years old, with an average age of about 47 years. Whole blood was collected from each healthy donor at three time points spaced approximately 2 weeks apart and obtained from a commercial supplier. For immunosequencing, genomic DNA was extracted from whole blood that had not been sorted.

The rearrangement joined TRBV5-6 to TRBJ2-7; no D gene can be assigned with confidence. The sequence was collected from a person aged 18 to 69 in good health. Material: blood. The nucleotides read TGTGCCAGCAGTCTGGTGGCTATCCACTCCTACGAGCAGTACTTC. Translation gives CASSLVAIHSYEQYF.